This T cell receptor (beta chain) was sequenced in a study of cytomegalovirus exposure and HLA in healthy donors. Whole-study context: As released early, the data held approximately 80 million unique TCRs from HLA-typed donors. Findings and caveats of the study: Most of the CMV-associated TCR beta chains (in a later analysis) appeared to be HLA-restricted. An analysis was carried out at a later point. It showed that HLA-associated TCR beta chains were more clonally expanded than equally common non-associated chains.

The PCR contained 60 Vbeta and 13 Jbeta primers. The data were produced by immunoSEQ multiplex PCR, yet TCRdb's version contains in-frame clones alone and is incomplete. Here the sample spans some 170,000 clones, roughly 80% being singletons. As concerns this clone: Its antigen remains unidentified.

The TCR comes from a girl between 5 and 17 years old in good health and CMV-seropositive. Sequencing was carried out using PBMCs.

This CDR3 reads CASSSPNVAGVPFF. CDR3 nucleotides: TGCGCCAGCAGCTCCCCTAATGTAGCGGGAGTCCCGTTCTTC. The chain carries TRBV5-1 and TRBJ2-1; 9 nucleotides align to TRBD2. After removal of 3 bases from V and 15 bases from J, the junction contained 13 bases not matched to a gene. This CDR3 has 14 amino acids. The germline CDR1 and CDR2 sequences are SGHRS and YFSETQ.